A selection of T cell receptor beta chains follows, all from one sample in a study of beta chain features in type 1 diabetes. Sequenced by immunoSEQ multiplex PCR; TCRdb stores in-frame clones only, minus some. The table shows fewer than 200,000 clones, with approximately 13% occurring only once. Specimen: central memory CD4+ T cells from blood. The receptors here all came from a woman aged 18-35 years in good health. Both conserved end residues are part of each CDR3. A D gene is named only where the DNA matches it firmly. Clone size is stated in some rows and not others, as once, few, many or a class when expanded.

clone_size: many
d_call: -
j_call: TRBJ2-1
v_call: TRBV5-4
cdr3_nt: TGTGCCAGCAGCTCGGGAGTTGGTTACAATGAGCAGTTCTTC
cdr3_aa: CASSSGVGYNEQFF

clone_size: -
d_call: TRBD1
j_call: TRBJ2-5
v_call: TRBV5-4
cdr3_nt: TGTGCCAGCAGCCGAGACAGGGGAGTAGAGACCCAGTACTTC
cdr3_aa: CASSRDRGVETQYF

clone_size: -
d_call: -
j_call: TRBJ1-1
v_call: TRBV2
cdr3_nt: TGTGCCAGCAGCCCAACACAAAGTGGGAACACTGAAGCTTTCTTT
cdr3_aa: CASSPTQSGNTEAFF

clone_size: few
d_call: -
j_call: TRBJ1-1
v_call: TRBV30
cdr3_nt: TGTGCCTGGGCGCGGAACACTGAAGCTTTCTTT
cdr3_aa: CAWARNTEAFF

clone_size: -
d_call: TRBD1
j_call: TRBJ2-2
v_call: TRBV6-5
cdr3_nt: TGTGCCAGCAGTTACTCCGGGACAGGGACCACCGGGGAGCTGTTTTTT
cdr3_aa: CASSYSGTGTTGELFF

clone_size: few
d_call: -
j_call: TRBJ1-1
v_call: TRBV7-3
cdr3_nt: TGTGCCAGCAGCTTCCGGAGAATCGGGAACACTGAAGCTTTCTTT
cdr3_aa: CASSFRRIGNTEAFF

clone_size: few
d_call: TRBD1
j_call: TRBJ1-5
v_call: TRBV28
cdr3_nt: TGTGCCAGCCGGGGTAACAGGGGGAGCAATCAGCCCCAGCATTTT
cdr3_aa: CASRGNRGSNQPQHF

clone_size: few
d_call: TRBD2
j_call: TRBJ2-1
v_call: TRBV28
cdr3_nt: TGTGCCAGCGTATCGCCAGCGGGATTGAGAAATGAGCAGTTCTTC
cdr3_aa: CASVSPAGLRNEQFF

clone_size: few
d_call: TRBD1
j_call: TRBJ2-1
v_call: TRBV18
cdr3_nt: TGTGCCAGCTCACCGGACAGGGTACGGGAGCAGTTCTTC
cdr3_aa: CASSPDRVREQFF

clone_size: -
d_call: -
j_call: TRBJ1-5
v_call: TRBV28
cdr3_nt: TGTGCCAGCACCAGGCGGGGCTCGGATCGTCCGCCCCAGCATTTT
cdr3_aa: CASTRRGSDRPPQHF

clone_size: few
d_call: TRBD1
j_call: TRBJ2-7
v_call: TRBV28
cdr3_nt: TGTGCCAGCAGTTTAGTGGACAGGGGAACCTACGAGCAGTACTTC
cdr3_aa: CASSLVDRGTYEQYF

clone_size: few
d_call: -
j_call: TRBJ2-1
v_call: TRBV6-5
cdr3_nt: TGTGCCAGCAGTAATCGGGGAAGCTCCTACAATGAGCAGTTCTTC
cdr3_aa: CASSNRGSSYNEQFF

clone_size: few
d_call: TRBD2
j_call: TRBJ2-1
v_call: TRBV28
cdr3_nt: TGTGCCAGCAGTTTTTTGGCTAGCGGGAATTACAATGAGCAGTTCTTC
cdr3_aa: CASSFLASGNYNEQFF

clone_size: -
d_call: TRBD2
j_call: TRBJ2-1
v_call: TRBV30
cdr3_nt: TGTGCCGGTCGCCCGGGACTAGCCCCTTGGGGGCAGTTCTTC
cdr3_aa: CAGRPGLAPWGQFF

clone_size: many
d_call: TRBD2
j_call: TRBJ2-7
v_call: TRBV7-9
cdr3_nt: TGTGCCAGCAGCACGGGAGGAGGATCCTACGAGCAGTACTTC
cdr3_aa: CASSTGGGSYEQYF

clone_size: -
d_call: -
j_call: TRBJ2-1
v_call: TRBV30
cdr3_nt: TGTGCCTGGTCGAAGGGGGGGCATGAGCAGTTCTTC
cdr3_aa: CAWSKGGHEQFF

clone_size: few
d_call: -
j_call: TRBJ1-1
v_call: TRBV6-1
cdr3_nt: TGTGCCAGCAGTGCAACTCAGGGTTGGACTGAAGCTTTCTTT
cdr3_aa: CASSATQGWTEAFF

clone_size: -
d_call: TRBD1
j_call: TRBJ1-1
v_call: TRBV6-5
cdr3_nt: TGTGCCAGCAGTCGACGGACAGGGGGAGAGGGAGCTTTCTTT
cdr3_aa: CASSRRTGGEGAFF

clone_size: -
d_call: -
j_call: TRBJ2-1
v_call: TRBV29-1
cdr3_nt: TGCAGCGTTGCACACGTTATGCCCTACAATGAGCAGTTCTTC
cdr3_aa: CSVAHVMPYNEQFF

clone_size: -
d_call: -
j_call: TRBJ2-2
v_call: TRBV5-1
cdr3_nt: TGCGCCAGCAGCCCAGTTAGCGGTAACACCGGGGAGCTGTTTTTT
cdr3_aa: CASSPVSGNTGELFF

clone_size: few
d_call: TRBD1
j_call: TRBJ1-2
v_call: TRBV19
cdr3_nt: TGTGCCAGTAGTATGTATGGGGACAGCCGATTCAGCTTC
cdr3_aa: CASSMYGDSRFSF

clone_size: few
d_call: TRBD1
j_call: TRBJ1-4
v_call: TRBV5-1
cdr3_nt: TGCGCCAGCAGCTTATGGACAGGCGTCGTGGCTAATGAAAAACTGTTTTTT
cdr3_aa: CASSLWTGVVANEKLFF

clone_size: few
d_call: -
j_call: TRBJ1-1
v_call: TRBV29-1
cdr3_nt: TGCAGCGTTGACCGGGTCACTGAAGCTTTCTTT
cdr3_aa: CSVDRVTEAFF

clone_size: -
d_call: TRBD2
j_call: TRBJ2-7
v_call: TRBV4-1
cdr3_nt: TGCGCCAGCAACCGGGAGGGCTCGTACGAGCAGTACTTC
cdr3_aa: CASNREGSYEQYF

clone_size: -
d_call: -
j_call: TRBJ1-5
v_call: TRBV6-5
cdr3_nt: TGTGCCAGCCGGGGGGCTCTCAGTCAGCCCCAGCATTTT
cdr3_aa: CASRGALSQPQHF

clone_size: few
d_call: TRBD2
j_call: TRBJ2-7
v_call: TRBV9
cdr3_nt: TGTGCCAGCAGCGTAGACGCGGGAGCTGGTGGCGAGCAGTACTTC
cdr3_aa: CASSVDAGAGGEQYF

clone_size: few
d_call: TRBD2
j_call: TRBJ2-7
v_call: TRBV6-5
cdr3_nt: TGTGCCAGCAGTTTGATTACTAGCGGGAGGCACTACGAGCAGTACTTC
cdr3_aa: CASSLITSGRHYEQYF